This is a list of T cell receptor beta chains from one sample in a study of blood T cell repertoires in COVID-19. Here immunoSEQ multiplex PCR was the method, and the copy in TCRdb shows in-frame clones only, minus some. This table has hundreds of thousands of clones, 80% to 90% appearing once. The sample comprised peripheral blood. These receptors came from a woman in her thirties with active or convalescent COVID-19. Each CDR3 is given with its conserved first and last residue. Each record gives: J gene, CDR3 length, D gene, clone size, V gene, CDR3 protein, CDR3 DNA. The D gene is left open where the match is weak. Rows may omit the clone size; those that give it use once, few, many or a size class.

>TRBJ1-5|12|-|-|TRBV27
CASRSGGQPQHF
TGTGCCAGCCGAAGCGGGGGTCAGCCCCAGCATTTT
>TRBJ1-2|15|-|-|TRBV10-2
CASSESYTGNYGYTF
TGCGCCAGCAGTGAGTCGTACACCGGGAACTATGGCTACACCTTC
>TRBJ1-6|16|TRBD1|-|TRBV19
CASRETGESYNSPLHF
TGTGCCAGTAGAGAAACAGGGGAGTCCTATAATTCACCCCTCCACTTT
>TRBJ2-7|12|-|-|TRBV6-1
CASSETVYEQYF
TGTGCCAGCAGTGAAACAGTTTACGAGCAGTACTTC
>TRBJ2-7|12|TRBD2|-|TRBV30
CAGSGGAYEQYF
TGTGCCGGTAGCGGGGGAGCCTACGAGCAGTACTTC
>TRBJ1-2|13|-|-|TRBV27
CASSWRQGHGYTF
TGTGCCAGCAGTTGGCGGCAGGGCCATGGCTACACCTTC
>TRBJ1-1|12|-|-|TRBV11-2
CASSGRTIEAFF
TGTGCCAGCAGCGGTAGGACAATTGAAGCTTTCTTT
>TRBJ2-3|14|TRBD1|-|TRBV6-5
CAWDDRGVSDTQYF
TGTGCCTGGGATGACAGGGGAGTTTCAGATACGCAGTATTTT
>TRBJ2-7|13|-|-|TRBV5-1
CASSLDRVHEQYF
TGCGCCAGCAGCTTGGACAGGGTCCACGAGCAGTACTTC
>TRBJ2-1|17|-|few|TRBV2
CASSELWGGSSYNEQFF
TGTGCCAGCAGTGAATTGTGGGGGGGCAGCTCCTACAATGAGCAGTTCTTC
>TRBJ2-1|13|-|-|TRBV27
CASNAASHNEQFF
TGTGCCAGCAATGCGGCCAGCCACAATGAGCAGTTCTTC